Sequencing of this T cell receptor beta chain was carried out in a study of cytomegalovirus exposure and HLA in healthy donors listed by TCRdb under 2017. Turning to the overall study: According to a later analysis, one platform produced both the roughly 130 validation repertoires and the 730 or so repertoires of the first cohort. The study aimed to test whether signatures of past pathogen exposure could be identified by cataloging public T cell receptors. Besides the first cohort of around 700 subjects, a separate validation cohort made up of 90 to 150 different subjects was used. The study combined high-throughput TCR immunosequencing, statistical association of individual TCRs with disease status, and machine learning to predict cytomegalovirus infection status. Results the study describes overall, beyond this receptor: All 110 or so repertoires were used to score co-occurrence in the validation cohort in a later analysis, because that analysis had no HLA typing for the cohort. The authors suggested that the approach could potentially be extended to other disease states and immunological phenotypes. The classifier was reported to diagnose cytomegalovirus status with high specificity and sensitivity in both the original cohort and the validation cohort. In vitro tests confirmed that three of the cytomegalovirus-associated TCR beta chains recognize cytomegalovirus antigens. Of the cluster scores, around 95% were above 0 in a later analysis, which found that TCRs clustered in the first cohort also tended to co-occur in the 95 to 150 validation repertoires. Most TCR sequences were observed very rarely across donors, whereas some public TCRs were present in many individuals. The study listed 164 TCR beta chains as associated with cytomegalovirus.

A word on this clone: Its antigen specificity is not known. Within one base of it there is no much larger clone, and no base qualities were kept.

A distance of 22 bases separates the germline ends of V and J, which lose 6 bases and 3 bases respectively. From cysteine to phenylalanine, the CDR3 is 17 amino acids long. CDR3 DNA is the only sequence kept; it has 51 bases, read in frame from the first base. CDR1 and CDR2 were assigned from the germline V gene as MGHDK and SYGVNS. The library relied on the immunoSEQ multiplex PCR assay. For the original study's pipeline: To diagnose cytomegalovirus status from the catalog of TCR beta chain sequences, a statistical classification framework was built. TCRdb holds this immuneACCESS table with in-frame rearrangements only. Some clones are missing; in checked studies, unresolved V genes explain under half, and the rest has no known cause. V, J and clone size derive from that table, while D and trimming were established from the DNA sequence. In all, the sample holds 100,000 to 150,000 clones, and 88% of those were seen once. The ten largest clones capture around 4.5% of the sample.

Separate from the roughly 700-subject first cohort, the validation cohort of more than 90 subjects was the group to which the donors belonged. Sequencing used PBMCs. The clonotype comes from a man aged 18 to 30 in good health and CMV-seropositive. The chain links TRBV25-1 with TRBJ2-3, with a weak D call of TRBD1 (6 bases match). The nucleotide sequence reads TGTGCCAGCAGCCTAAGCGTCCGGGCAGGGGTGACAGATACGCAGTATTTT. It is translated as CASSLSVRAGVTDTQYF. Outside the CDR3, residues come from the reference TRBV25-1 and TRBJ2-3 proteins, so the full variable domain is: EADIYQTPRYLVIGTGKKITLECSQTMGHDKMYWYQQDPGMELHLIHYSYGVNSTEKGDLSSESTVSRIRTEHFPLTLESARPSHTSQYLCASSLSVRAGVTDTQYFGPGTRLTVL.